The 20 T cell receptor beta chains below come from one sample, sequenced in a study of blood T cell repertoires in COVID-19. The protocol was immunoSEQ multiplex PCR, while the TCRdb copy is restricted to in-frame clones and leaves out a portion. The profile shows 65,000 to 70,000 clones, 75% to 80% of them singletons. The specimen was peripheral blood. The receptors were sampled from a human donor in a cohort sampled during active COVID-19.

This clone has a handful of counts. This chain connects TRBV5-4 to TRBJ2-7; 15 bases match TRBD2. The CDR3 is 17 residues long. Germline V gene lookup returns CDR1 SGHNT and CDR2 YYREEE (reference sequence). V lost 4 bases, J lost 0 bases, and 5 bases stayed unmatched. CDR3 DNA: TGTGCCAGCAGCCGCGGGACTAGCGGGAGGAGCTCCTACGAGCAGTACTTC. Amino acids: CASSRGTSGRSSYEQYF.

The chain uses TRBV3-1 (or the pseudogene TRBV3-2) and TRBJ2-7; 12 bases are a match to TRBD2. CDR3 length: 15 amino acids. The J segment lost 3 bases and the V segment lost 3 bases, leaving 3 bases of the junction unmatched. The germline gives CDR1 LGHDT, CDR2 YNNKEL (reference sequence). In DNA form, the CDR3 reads TGTGCCAGCAGCCACCTGACTAGCGGGGGCTACGAGCAGTACTTC. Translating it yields CASSHLTSGGYEQYF.

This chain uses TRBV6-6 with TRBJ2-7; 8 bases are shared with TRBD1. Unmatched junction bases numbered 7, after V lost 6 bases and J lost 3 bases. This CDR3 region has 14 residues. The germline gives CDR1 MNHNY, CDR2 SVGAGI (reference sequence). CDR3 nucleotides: TGTGCCAGCAGCTTGGACAGGGCGGGCTACGAGCAGTACTTC. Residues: CASSLDRAGYEQYF.

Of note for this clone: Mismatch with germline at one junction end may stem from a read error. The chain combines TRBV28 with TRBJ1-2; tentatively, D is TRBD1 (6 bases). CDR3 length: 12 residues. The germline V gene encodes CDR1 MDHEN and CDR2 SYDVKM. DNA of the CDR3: TGTGCCAGCAGGGCCCGGGACAAGATAGATCCCTTC. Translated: CASRARDKIDPF.

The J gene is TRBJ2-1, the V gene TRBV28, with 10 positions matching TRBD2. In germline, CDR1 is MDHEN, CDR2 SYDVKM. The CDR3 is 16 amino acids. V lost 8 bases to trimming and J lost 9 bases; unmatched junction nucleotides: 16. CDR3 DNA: TGTGCCAGCGCACCTCGGAGTCTAGCGGGAGTTCTTGAGCAGTTCTTC. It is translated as CASAPRSLAGVLEQFF.

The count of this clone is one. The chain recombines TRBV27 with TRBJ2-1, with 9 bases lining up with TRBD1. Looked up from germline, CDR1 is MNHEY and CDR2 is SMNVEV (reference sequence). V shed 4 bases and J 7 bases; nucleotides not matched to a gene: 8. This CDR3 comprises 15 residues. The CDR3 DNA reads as TGTGCCAGCAGTTCCGCGGGACAGGGAATAAATGAGCAGTTCTTC. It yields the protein CASSSAGQGINEQFF.

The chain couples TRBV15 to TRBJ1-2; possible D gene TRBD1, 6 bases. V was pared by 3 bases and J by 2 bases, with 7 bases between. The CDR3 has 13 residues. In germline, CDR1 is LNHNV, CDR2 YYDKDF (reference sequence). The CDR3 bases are TGTGCCACCAGCAGCCAGGGGAACTATGGCTACACCTTC. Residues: CATSSQGNYGYTF. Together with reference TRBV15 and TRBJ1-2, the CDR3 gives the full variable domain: DAMVIQNPRYQVTQFGKPVTLSCSQTLNHNVMYWYQQKSSQAPKLLFHYYDKDFNNEADTPDNFQSRRPNTSFCFLDIRSPGLGDTAMYLCATSSQGNYGYTFGSGTRLTVV.

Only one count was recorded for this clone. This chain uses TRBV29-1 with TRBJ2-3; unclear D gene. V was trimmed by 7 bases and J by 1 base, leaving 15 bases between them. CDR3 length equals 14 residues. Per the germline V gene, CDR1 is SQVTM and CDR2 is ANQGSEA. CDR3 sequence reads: CSAPTSLGTDTQYF. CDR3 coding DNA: TGCAGCGCACCCACATCTTTGGGCACAGATACGCAGTATTTT.

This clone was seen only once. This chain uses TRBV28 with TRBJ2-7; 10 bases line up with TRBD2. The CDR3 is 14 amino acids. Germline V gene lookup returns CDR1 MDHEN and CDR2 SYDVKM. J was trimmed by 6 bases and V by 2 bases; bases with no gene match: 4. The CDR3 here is CASSLRLAGAEQYF. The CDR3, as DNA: TGTGCCAGCAGTTTACGGCTAGCGGGAGCCGAGCAGTACTTC.

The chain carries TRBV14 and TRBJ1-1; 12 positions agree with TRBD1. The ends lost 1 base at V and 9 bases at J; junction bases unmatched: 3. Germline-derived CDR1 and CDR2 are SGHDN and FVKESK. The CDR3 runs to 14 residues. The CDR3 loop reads CASSQVGDRGQAFF. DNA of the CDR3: TGTGCCAGCAGCCAAGTTGGGGACAGGGGGCAAGCTTTCTTT.

CDR3 DNA: TGTGCCACCAGTGAGTCCGGGACAGGGGGCTTTAATCAGCCCCAGCATTTT. This sequence encodes CATSESGTGGFNQPQHF. The chain is built from TRBV24-1 and TRBJ1-5, with 12 bases aligning to TRBD1. Per the germline V gene, CDR1 is KGHDR and CDR2 is SFDVKD. Unmatched junction bases numbered 7, after V lost 4 bases and J lost 4 bases. CDR3 length equals 17 residues.

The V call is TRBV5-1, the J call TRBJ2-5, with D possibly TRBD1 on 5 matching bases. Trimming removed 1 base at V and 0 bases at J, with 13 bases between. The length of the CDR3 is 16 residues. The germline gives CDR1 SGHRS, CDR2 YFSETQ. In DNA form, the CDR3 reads TGCGCCAGCAGCTTGAGGGGCCTGAAGGACCAAGAGACCCAGTACTTC. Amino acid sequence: CASSLRGLKDQETQYF.

The CDR3 coding sequence is TGCAGTGCTAGTCGTCCGCGGGGGAACTACGAGCAGTACTTC. It codes for CSASRPRGNYEQYF. The V call is TRBV20-1, the J call TRBJ2-7, with 7 positions matching TRBD2. Germline V gene lookup returns CDR1 DFQATT and CDR2 SNEGSKA (reference sequence). J gave up 3 bases and V 3 bases, and 8 bases lay outside the gene matches. The CDR3 consists of 14 residues.

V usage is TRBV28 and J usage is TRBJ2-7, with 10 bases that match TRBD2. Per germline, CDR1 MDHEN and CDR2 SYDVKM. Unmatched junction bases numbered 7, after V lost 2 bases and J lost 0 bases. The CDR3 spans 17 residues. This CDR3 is CASSLTGLAENSYEQYF. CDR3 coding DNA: TGTGCCAGCAGTTTAACAGGACTAGCGGAAAACTCCTACGAGCAGTACTTC.

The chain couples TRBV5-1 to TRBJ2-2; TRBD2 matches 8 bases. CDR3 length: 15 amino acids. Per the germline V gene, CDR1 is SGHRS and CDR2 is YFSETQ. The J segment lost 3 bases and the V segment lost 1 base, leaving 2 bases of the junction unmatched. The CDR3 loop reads CASSLRAGDTGELFF. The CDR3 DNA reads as TGCGCCAGCAGCTTGAGAGCGGGGGACACCGGGGAGCTGTTTTTT.

The CDR3 protein is CASSSFGGDGYTF. The CDR3 DNA reads as TGTGCCAGCAGCTCCTTCGGGGGGGATGGCTACACCTTC. The rearrangement joins TRBV7-2 to TRBJ1-2, with D maybe TRBD1 (5 bases). Germline V gene data show CDR1 as SGHTA and CDR2 as FQGNSA. CDR3 length equals 13 residues. The germline V and J ends were trimmed by 4 bases and 6 bases, with 12 bases remaining between them.

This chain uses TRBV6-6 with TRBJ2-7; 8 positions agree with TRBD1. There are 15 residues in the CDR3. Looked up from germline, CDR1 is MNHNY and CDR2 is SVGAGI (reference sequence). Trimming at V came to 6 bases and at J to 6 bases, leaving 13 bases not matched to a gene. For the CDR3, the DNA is TGTGCCAGCAGCTTCCCTAGGCAGGGGGCGGGCGAGCAGTACTTC. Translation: CASSFPRQGAGEQYF.

The chain's CDR3 is CASSIWTGGSYEQYF. As DNA, the CDR3 is TGCGCCAGCAGCATTTGGACAGGGGGCTCCTACGAGCAGTACTTC. The genes are TRBV5-1 and TRBJ2-7; the match to TRBD1 covers 10 bases. Germline V lookup: CDR1 SGHRS, CDR2 YFSETQ. This CDR3 contains 15 residues. V was clipped by 4 bases and J by 0 bases; unmatched bases: 4.

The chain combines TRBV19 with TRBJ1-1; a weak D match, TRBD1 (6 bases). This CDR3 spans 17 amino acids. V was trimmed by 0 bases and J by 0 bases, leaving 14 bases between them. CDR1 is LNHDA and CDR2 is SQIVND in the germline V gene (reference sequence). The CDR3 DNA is TGTGCCAGTAGTATAGAACAGGGTTTTTGGGTGAACACTGAAGCTTTCTTT. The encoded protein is CASSIEQGFWVNTEAFF.

The CDR3 loop is CASSLDGDSNQPQHF. In nucleotides, the CDR3 is TGCGCCAGCAGCTTGGACGGGGATAGCAATCAGCCCCAGCATTTT. V is TRBV5-1 and J is TRBJ1-5; D is undetermined. Germline CDR1 is SGHRS and CDR2 is YFSETQ. The CDR3 has 15 amino acids. The V gene lost 0 bases and the J gene lost 0 bases, with 7 bases spanning the gap.